One sample yielded the 26 T cell receptor beta chains listed below, sequenced in a study of T cell responses to AZD1222 COVID-19 vaccine. The assay was immunoSEQ multiplex PCR, and TCRdb's table has in-frame clones only and misses some. The table shows roughly 160,000 clones, with roughly 90% occurring only once. The sample in question was peripheral blood, obtained 28 days after the second AZD1222 dose. All receptors derive from an adult who received the AZD1222 COVID-19 vaccine.

This chain connects TRBV9 to TRBJ2-2, with TRBD2 matching 8 bases. Germline trimming cut 0 bases from V and 4 bases from J; bases unmatched to any gene: 2. The CDR3 consists of 15 residues. Germline V CDR1 and CDR2: SGDLS, YYNGEE. CDR3 loop: CASSVVAGTTGELFF. The CDR3 bases are TGTGCCAGCAGCGTAGTAGCGGGGACCACCGGGGAGCTGTTTTTT.

The chain links TRBV7-9 to TRBJ1-2; no reliable D call. The CDR3 is 15 amino acids. Trimming took off 4 bases at V and 8 bases at J, with 20 bases between the two ends. CDR1 and CDR2 (germline): SEHNR, FQNEAQ (reference sequence). This CDR3 is CASSSSSIYGRGYTF. The CDR3 DNA sequence: TGTGCCAGCAGCTCCTCCTCGATATATGGTCGGGGCTACACCTTC.

The rearrangement uses TRBV19 and TRBJ1-1; D is perhaps TRBD1 (5 bases). The CDR3 totals 14 residues. Trimming cost V 5 bases and J 10 bases, with 20 bases left between them. Germline CDR1 and CDR2: LNHDA and SQIVND (reference sequence). CDR3 coding DNA: TGTGCCAGTAGTTCCGATCAGGGTTATGTACGAGCTTTCTTT. This gives the protein CASSSDQGYVRAFF.

The gene calls are TRBV7-3 and TRBJ2-2; 8 bases align to TRBD1. The CDR3 has 15 amino acids. Per the germline V gene, CDR1 is SGHTA and CDR2 is FQGTGA. The ends lost 1 base at V and 8 bases at J; junction bases unmatched: 6. DNA for the CDR3: TGTGCCAGCAGCTTAATTACAGGGGGTCGAGGGGAGCTGTTTTTT. Translating it yields CASSLITGGRGELFF.

This clone was found once. V usage is TRBV3-1 (or the pseudogene TRBV3-2) and J usage is TRBJ2-2; TRBD1 agrees at 7 bases. J gave up 4 bases and V 3 bases, and 2 bases lay outside the gene matches. This CDR3 comprises 14 residues. In germline, CDR1 is LGHDT, CDR2 YNNKEL (reference sequence). CDR3 residues: CASSQGQPTGELFF. CDR3 coding DNA: TGTGCCAGCAGCCAGGGACAGCCCACCGGGGAGCTGTTTTTT.

V and J are TRBV6-2 or TRBV6-3 and TRBJ1-1; TRBD1 is a possible D gene (5 bases). Germline V gene lookup returns CDR1 MNHEY and CDR2 SVGEGT. The CDR3 extends over 16 amino acids. V was clipped by 0 bases and J by 3 bases, with 14 bases between them. CDR3 protein: CASSYSREQGYTEAFF. The DNA of the CDR3 is TGTGCCAGCAGTTACTCAAGGGAGCAGGGATACACTGAAGCTTTCTTT.

The chain recombines TRBV18 with TRBJ2-3; 11 bases are a match to TRBD2. CDR1 KGHSH and CDR2 LQKENI come from the germline V gene. This CDR3 spans 18 amino acids. The ends lost 4 bases at V and 5 bases at J; junction bases unmatched: 14. The CDR3 region is CASSQTSGVTLTRDTQYF. The CDR3 DNA reads TGTGCCAGCTCACAGACTAGCGGGGTAACCCTAACGAGAGATACGCAGTATTTT.

This chain joins TRBV30 and TRBJ2-5, with 8 bases that match TRBD1. This CDR3 has 14 residues. The germline V gene has CDR1 GTSNPN and CDR2 SVGIG (reference sequence). Germline trimming cut 2 bases from V and 4 bases from J; bases unmatched to any gene: 6. The CDR3 region is CAWSLGTGGETQYF. The CDR3 nucleotides read TGTGCCTGGAGTCTAGGGACAGGAGGAGAGACCCAGTACTTC.

Here the CDR3 reads CATAGGNGYEQYF. The CDR3 bases are TGTGCCACCGCTGGAGGGAATGGATACGAGCAGTACTTC. The chain couples TRBV27 to TRBJ2-7; D may be TRBD2 (6 bases). This CDR3 has 13 amino acids. Trimming took off 10 bases at V and 4 bases at J, with 17 bases between the two ends. The V gene's germline CDR1 is MNHEY and CDR2 SMNVEV (reference sequence).

V and J are TRBV6-1 and TRBJ2-5; 7 bases line up with TRBD2. The CDR3 has 14 amino acids. The V and J ends lost 2 bases and 10 bases, in that order; junction bases with no gene match: 10. Germline V gene sequence: CDR1 MNHNS, CDR2 SASEGT. CDR3 bases: TGTGCCAGCAGTGAAATCGTATCCCCGGGGGGCCAGTACTTC. Translated, it gives CASSEIVSPGGQYF.

The chain links TRBV3-1 (or the pseudogene TRBV3-2) to TRBJ1-2; D is ambiguous. Germline V lookup: CDR1 LGHDT, CDR2 YNNKEL (reference sequence). Trimming cost V 4 bases and J 6 bases, with 9 bases left between them. CDR3 length: 12 amino acids. The CDR3 DNA reads TGTGCCAGCAGCCGGGATGTGGATGGCTACACCTTC. Translated: CASSRDVDGYTF.

The chain employs TRBV7-3 and TRBJ1-6, with D perhaps TRBD1 (6 bases). CDR3 length: 15 residues. Germline lookup yields CDR1 SGHTA and CDR2 FQGTGA. Trimming cost V 1 base and J 9 bases, with 13 bases left between them. The CDR3 nucleotides read TGTGCCAGCAGCTTAAACGGAGGAGGGGGTTCACCCCTCCACTTT. This codes for CASSLNGGGGSPLHF. Combining the CDR3 with reference TRBV7-3 and TRBJ1-6 gives the whole variable domain GAGVSQTPSNKVTEKGKYVELRCDPISGHTALYWYRQSLGQGPEFLIYFQGTGAADDSGLPNDRFFAVRPEGSVSTLKIQRTERGDSAVYLCASSLNGGGGSPLHFGNGTRLTVT.

This clone has only one observation. This chain joins TRBV3-1 (or the pseudogene TRBV3-2) and TRBJ1-4, with unresolved D. In germline, CDR1 is LGHDT, CDR2 YNNKEL (reference sequence). The germline V and J ends were trimmed by 0 bases and 10 bases, with 12 bases remaining between them. The CDR3 runs to 14 residues. Here the CDR3 reads CASSQEGTGGKLFF. CDR3 sequence (DNA): TGTGCCAGCAGCCAAGAGGGAACGGGAGGAAAACTGTTTTTT.

This clone is a singleton in its sample. DNA for the CDR3: TGCGCCAGCAGCTTCCTAGGAGGGGCGAACACCATATATTTT. This encodes CASSFLGGANTIYF. This chain links TRBV5-1 with TRBJ1-3, with D perhaps TRBD1 (5 bases). Germline CDR1 SGHRS, CDR2 YFSETQ. The CDR3 loop spans 14 amino acids. V was clipped by 2 bases and J by 7 bases, with 13 bases between them.

This sequence joins TRBV27 and TRBJ2-7; D might be TRBD1 (6 bases). The CDR3 runs 13 residues. Germline values: CDR1 MNHEY, CDR2 SMNVEV (reference sequence). The V and J ends lost 10 bases and 5 bases respectively, with 18 bases between them. CDR3 residues: CATRRGSGDEQYF. The CDR3 DNA is TGTGCCACCAGAAGGGGGTCCGGAGACGAGCAGTACTTC.

The V gene is TRBV4-3, the J gene TRBJ1-2; D is ambiguous. Trimming took 1 base from V and 8 from J, leaving 17 bases between them. This CDR3 comprises 15 residues. Germline V CDR1 and CDR2: LGHNA, YSLEER. CDR3 amino acids: CASSQGRRTKAGYTF. For the CDR3, the DNA is TGCGCCAGCAGCCAAGGCCGTCGCACCAAGGCGGGCTACACCTTC.

The gene calls are TRBV30 and TRBJ1-1; possibly TRBD1 for D (5 bases). Germline V gene sequence: CDR1 GTSNPN, CDR2 SVGIG (reference sequence). The V end was cut by 4 bases, the J end by 6 bases, with 21 bases between. This CDR3 comprises 15 residues. DNA of the CDR3: TGTGCCTGGACCACGCCCTATTTGAGGGGCGCTGAAGCTTTCTTT. Encoded protein: CAWTTPYLRGAEAFF.

This clone was observed a handful of times. The V and J genes are TRBV6-5 and TRBJ1-2; unclear D gene. This CDR3 is built from 13 residues. Germline-derived CDR1 and CDR2 are MNHEY and SVGAGI. V was shortened by 6 bases and J by 3 bases, with 11 bases between the two germline ends. In DNA form, the CDR3 reads TGTGCCAGCAGGACGGGAAGCGACTATGGCTACACCTTC. Its protein is CASRTGSDYGYTF.

This clone was seen just once. The rearrangement links TRBV6-5 to TRBJ1-5; D remains unclear. Germline loops: CDR1 MNHEY, CDR2 SVGAGI. This CDR3 spans 15 amino acids. V lost 3 bases and J 6 bases, leaving 15 bases between the germline ends. The CDR3 DNA follows: TGTGCCAGCAGTTATAAGTTCGGGGTCAGTCAGCCCCAGCATTTT. As protein: CASSYKFGVSQPQHF.

This clone has just one count. This rearrangement joins TRBV30 to TRBJ1-3; perhaps TRBD1 as D (5 bases). The CDR3 extends over 14 amino acids. Germline V gene sequence: CDR1 GTSNPN, CDR2 SVGIG (reference sequence). CDR3 residues: CAAEGTSSGNTIYF. CDR3 DNA: TGTGCGGCTGAGGGGACCAGCTCTGGAAACACCATATATTTT.

V usage is TRBV30 and J usage is TRBJ1-6; D remains unclear. Looked up from germline, CDR1 is GTSNPN and CDR2 is SVGIG (reference sequence). Trimming left V 5 bases short and J 0 bases short, with 5 bases between. This CDR3 contains 13 residues. DNA of the CDR3: TGTGCCTGGGGAGACTCCTATAATTCACCCCTCCACTTT. It encodes CAWGDSYNSPLHF.

The chain is built from TRBV10-3 and TRBJ1-1; D perhaps matches TRBD1 (6 bases). The CDR3 is 12 amino acids. Germline loops: CDR1 ENHRY, CDR2 SYGVKD. Deletions cut 8 bases from V and 4 bases from J, with 11 bases between. CDR3 protein: CAIGGAATEAFF. CDR3 DNA: TGTGCCATCGGGGGGGCGGCCACTGAAGCTTTCTTT.

This clone was observed a handful of times. The genes are TRBV5-5 and TRBJ1-2, with TRBD1 identical over 7 bases. Germline CDR1 and CDR2: SGHKS and YYEKEE (reference sequence). This CDR3 spans 15 amino acids. J was trimmed by 7 bases and V by 0 bases; bases with no gene match: 9. The CDR3 loop reads CASSLAEGTVRGYTF. The DNA for the CDR3 is TGTGCCAGCAGCTTGGCGGAAGGGACAGTTCGTGGCTACACCTTC.

This sequence joins TRBV7-3 and TRBJ1-3, with 7 bases lining up with TRBD1. With 5 bases clipped from V and 0 bases from J, the junction kept 10 bases outside the gene matches. CDR1 and CDR2 from the germline V gene are SGHTA and FQGTGA. The CDR3 length is 17 residues. CDR3 sequence reads: CASSLPTGTSSGNTIYF. For the CDR3, the DNA is TGTGCCAGCAGCCTTCCGACAGGGACGAGCTCTGGAAACACCATATATTTT.

J is TRBJ1-2 and V is TRBV6-5; 12 bases fit TRBD1. Germline CDR1 reads MNHEY; CDR2 reads SVGAGI. The CDR3 loop spans 14 amino acids. Germline trimming cut 4 bases from V and 7 bases from J; bases unmatched to any gene: 4. CDR3 sequence: CASSSGQGAGGYTF. The CDR3 DNA sequence: TGTGCCAGCAGTTCGGGACAGGGGGCAGGTGGCTACACCTTC.

This chain links TRBV9 with TRBJ1-5, with D uncertain. Germline V gene sequence: CDR1 SGDLS, CDR2 YYNGEE. CDR3 size: 13 residues. Trimming cost V 3 bases and J 4 bases, with 8 bases left between them. The CDR3 DNA reads as TGTGCCAGCAGCGCCGACACGAATCAGCCCCAGCATTTT. Translated, it gives CASSADTNQPQHF.